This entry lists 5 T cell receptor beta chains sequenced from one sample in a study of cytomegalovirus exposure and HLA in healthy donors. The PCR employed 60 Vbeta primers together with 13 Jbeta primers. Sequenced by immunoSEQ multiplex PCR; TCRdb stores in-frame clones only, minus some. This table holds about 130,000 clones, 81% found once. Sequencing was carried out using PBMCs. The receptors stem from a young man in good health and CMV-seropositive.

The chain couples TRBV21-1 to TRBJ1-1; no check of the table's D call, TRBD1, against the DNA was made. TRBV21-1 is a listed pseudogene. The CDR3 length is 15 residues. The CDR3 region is CASSNLRGQDTEAFF. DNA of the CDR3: TGTGCCAGCAGCAATCTCAGGGGGCAGGACACTGAAGCTTTCTTT.

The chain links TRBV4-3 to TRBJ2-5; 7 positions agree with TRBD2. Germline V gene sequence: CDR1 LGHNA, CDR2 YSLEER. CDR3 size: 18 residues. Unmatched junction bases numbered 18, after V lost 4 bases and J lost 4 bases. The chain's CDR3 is CASSRQLQLTSPGETQYF. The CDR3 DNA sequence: TGCGCCAGCAGCCGTCAATTGCAACTGACTAGCCCGGGAGAGACCCAGTACTTC.

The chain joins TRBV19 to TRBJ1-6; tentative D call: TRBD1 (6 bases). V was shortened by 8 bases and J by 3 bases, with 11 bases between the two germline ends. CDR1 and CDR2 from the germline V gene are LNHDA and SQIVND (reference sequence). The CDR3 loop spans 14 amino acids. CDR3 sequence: CASGLRGYNSPLHF. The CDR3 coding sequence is TGTGCCAGTGGCCTCAGGGGCTATAATTCACCCCTCCACTTT.

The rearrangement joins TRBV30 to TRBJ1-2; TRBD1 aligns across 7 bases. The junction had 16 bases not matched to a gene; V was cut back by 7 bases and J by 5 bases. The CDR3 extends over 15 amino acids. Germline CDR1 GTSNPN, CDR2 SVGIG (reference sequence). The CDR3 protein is CASAHLPGQRYGYTF. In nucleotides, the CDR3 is TGTGCCTCGGCGCACCTTCCGGGACAGCGGTATGGCTACACCTTC.

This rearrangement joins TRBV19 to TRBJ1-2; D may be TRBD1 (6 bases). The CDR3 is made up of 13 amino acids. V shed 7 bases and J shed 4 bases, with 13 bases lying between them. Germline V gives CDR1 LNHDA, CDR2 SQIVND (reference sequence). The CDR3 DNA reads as TGTGCCAGTAAACAGGGCAGAGCCTATGGCTACACCTTC. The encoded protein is CASKQGRAYGYTF.